This note documents a single T cell receptor (beta chain) sequence. Antigen: not known. This entry belongs to a study of cytomegalovirus exposure and HLA in healthy donors. Study in general: Researchers previously reported finding about 110 million unique TCR beta sequences from about 170 million T cells. Notes on the study in general: There were 150 to 200 TCR beta chains listed as cytomegalovirus-associated. Later analysis showed most CMV-associated TCR beta chains appearing HLA-restricted. Later analysis found that TCR beta chains associated with HLA were more clonally expanded than other, equally common chains.

The germline V gene encodes CDR1 SGDLS and CDR2 YYNGEE. This CDR3 has 13 residues. Germline trimming cut 4 bases from V and 5 bases from J; bases unmatched to any gene: 3. PCR employed 60 Vbeta and 13 Jbeta primers. Only in-frame clones appear in the TCRdb table, and some are missing; sequencing was by immunoSEQ multiplex PCR. The data contain 180,000 or so clones, 75% to 90% of them seen just once; the ten biggest clones take up around 0.3%. The chain combines TRBV9 with TRBJ2-1, with 7 bases that match TRBD2. The sequence was obtained from a woman under 40 in good health and CMV-seronegative. Input material: PBMCs. In nucleotides, the CDR3 is TGTGCCAGCAGCCGAAGCGGGAACAATGAGCAGTTCTTC. Amino acids: CASSRSGNNEQFF.